Shown below are 21 T cell receptor beta chains from a single sample sequenced in a study of Graves' ophthalmopathy and Graves' hyperthyroidism (dated by TCRdb to 2016 to 2018). Sequencing was performed on an Illumina HiSeq 2000. For repertoire sequencing, TCR beta CDR3 regions were amplified from RNA transcripts. The first round was an RT-PCR using HTBI primers with the Qiagen OneStep RT-PCR kit, and this first round was followed by a second-round multiplex PCR, then size selection and purification. TCRdb itself trimmed the public reads at Q25 with fastp, ran MiXCR and retained productive beta chains. All rows with the same CDR3 protein become a single entry with the most common DNA and genes. Within this sample are hundreds of thousands of distinct CDR3 sequences, with around 42% of them counted one time only. The ten largest clones represent roughly half of the sample. The sequencing input was peripheral blood. All receptors come from an adult man with Graves' ophthalmopathy.

This rearrangement joins TRBV20-1 to TRBJ2-7; D may be TRBD2 (6 bases). Per germline, CDR1 DFQATT and CDR2 SNEGSKA (reference sequence). Trimming took off 6 bases at V and 7 bases at J, with 10 bases between the two ends. The CDR3 runs to 10 residues. CDR3 sequence: CSARRVEQYF. The CDR3 nucleotides are TGCAGTGCACGGAGGGTGGAGCAGTACTTC.

V and J are TRBV20-1 and TRBJ1-6; TRBD1 is a possible D gene (6 bases). This CDR3 is built from 11 residues. V was pared by 6 bases and J by 7 bases, with 7 bases between. Germline V gene sequence: CDR1 DFQATT, CDR2 SNEGSKA (reference sequence). In nucleotides, the CDR3 is TGCAGTGCACAGGGAAATTCACCCCTCCACTTT. Amino acid sequence: CSAQGNSPLHF.

This clonotype was recorded only once. The J gene is TRBJ2-5, the V gene TRBV5-1, with TRBD2 matching over 13 bases. There are 18 residues in the CDR3. The ends lost 4 bases at V and 5 bases at J; junction bases unmatched: 14. Germline V gives CDR1 SGHRS, CDR2 YFSETQ. CDR3 nucleotides: TGCGCCAGCAGCCAAGGACTAGCGGGAGCAGGGCCCCGGGAGACCCAGTACTTC. This translates into CASSQGLAGAGPRETQYF. The full variable domain, its missing parts supplied by reference TRBV5-1 and TRBJ2-5, is KAGVTQTPRYLIKTRGQQVTLSCSPISGHRSVSWYQQTPGQGLQFLFEYFSETQRNKGNFPGRFSGRQFSNSRSEMNVSTLELGDSALYLCASSQGLAGAGPRETQYFGPGTRLLVL.

The CDR3 protein is CASSRDKADTEAFF. CDR3 in DNA: TGTGCCAGCAGTCGGGACAAAGCGGACACTGAAGCTTTCTTT. This chain joins TRBV12-3 or TRBV12-4 and TRBJ1-1, with a tentative D call TRBD1 (6 bases). V lost 5 bases to trimming and J lost 3 bases, with 13 bases between them. This CDR3 spans 14 amino acids.

This clonotype has at least ten counts. At one boundary the junction diverges from the germline segment, which might be a read error. The chain has TRBV7-7 and TRBJ2-2; 7 bases align to TRBD2. Germline V gives CDR1 SSHAT, CDR2 FNYEAQ (reference sequence). The CDR3 length is 13 residues. This CDR3 reads CASSAPGGGELFF. The CDR3 DNA reads TGTGCTAGCAGCGCCCCGGGAGGCGGGGAGCTGTTTTTT.

In this sample, this clonotype turned up a few times. The V gene is TRBV20-1, the J gene TRBJ1-1; 10 bases align to TRBD1. Per the germline V gene, CDR1 is DFQATT and CDR2 is SNEGSKA (reference sequence). V lost 4 bases to trimming and J lost 2 bases; unmatched junction nucleotides: 7. The CDR3 totals 15 residues. The CDR3 DNA reads TGCAGTGCTAAAGGACAGGGGGACGGAAACACTGAAGCTTTCTTT. Protein sequence: CSAKGQGDGNTEAFF.

This clonotype was observed many times. The gene calls are TRBV2 and TRBJ1-6; TRBD1 might be the D (6 bases). Per the germline V gene, CDR1 is SNHLY and CDR2 is FYNNEI. The CDR3 consists of 14 residues. V was shortened by 6 bases and J by 0 bases, with 6 bases between the two germline ends. The CDR3 is CASRDSSYNSPLHF. The CDR3 bases are TGTGCCAGCAGGGACAGCTCCTATAATTCACCCCTCCACTTT.

A remark on this clonotype: Germline and junction disagree at one end, which may indicate a read error. The chain employs TRBV11-2 and TRBJ2-2; 9 nucleotides align to TRBD2. Germline V gene sequence: CDR1 SGHAT, CDR2 FQNNGV. This CDR3 contains 17 residues. The CDR3 DNA is TGCGCCAGCAGCCAAGAGAGACTAGCGGTGAACACCGGGGAGCTGTTTTTT. The encoded protein is CASSQERLAVNTGELFF.

In the case of this clonotype: It may be a read error: a sequence one base away is much more abundant. CDR3 loop: CAASDPGLDSGNTIYF. The CDR3 DNA is TGTGCCGCCAGTGATCCAGGACTTGACTCTGGAAACACCATATATTTT. This chain joins TRBV24-1 and TRBJ1-3; no definite D call. The CDR3 runs 16 residues. Per the germline V gene, CDR1 is KGHDR and CDR2 is SFDVKD.

This chain connects TRBV5-1 to TRBJ1-4; weak D call: TRBD1 (5 bases). V was pared by 3 bases and J by 6 bases, with 12 bases between. The germline CDR1 and CDR2 sequences are SGHRS and YFSETQ. This CDR3 is built from 14 residues. The CDR3 here is CASSSTGRDEKLFF. CDR3 nucleotide sequence: TGCGCCAGCAGCTCCACGGGGCGGGATGAAAAACTGTTTTTT. The full variable domain, rest sourced from reference TRBV5-1 and TRBJ1-4, is KAGVTQTPRYLIKTRGQQVTLSCSPISGHRSVSWYQQTPGQGLQFLFEYFSETQRNKGNFPGRFSGRQFSNSRSEMNVSTLELGDSALYLCASSSTGRDEKLFFGSGTQLSVL.

This clonotype was observed a handful of times. The chain is built from TRBV7-8 and TRBJ1-1; tentatively, D is TRBD1 (6 bases). The CDR3 totals 15 residues. Per germline, CDR1 SGHVS and CDR2 FQNEAQ. V was pared by 3 bases and J by 1 base, with 12 bases between. This CDR3 is CASSFRRGTNTEAFF. The CDR3 region has the DNA TGTGCCAGCAGCTTCAGAAGGGGGACGAACACTGAAGCTTTCTTT.

As concerns this clonotype: The junction departs from the called germline gene at one end, perhaps through a read error. The chain employs TRBV2 and TRBJ1-5, with 7 bases matching TRBD1. The germline CDR1 and CDR2 sequences are SNHLY and FYNNEI. The CDR3 has 14 amino acids. CDR3 amino acids: CASRPGQPNQPQHF. CDR3 nucleotides: TGTGCCAGCAGGCCGGGACAGCCAAATCAACCCCAGCATTTT.

The J gene is TRBJ2-2, the V gene TRBV7-2, with TRBD2 matching over 13 bases. CDR1 and CDR2 from the germline V gene are SGHTA and FQGNSA. CDR3 length: 18 residues. J was trimmed by 2 bases and V by 5 bases; bases with no gene match: 8. CDR3 in DNA: TGTGCCAGCAGCCTACCGGGACTAGCGGGACCAAACACCGGGGAGCTGTTTTTT. Its translation: CASSLPGLAGPNTGELFF.

This clonotype was counted ten times or more. V gene TRBV7-9 combines with J gene TRBJ1-1; no clear D gene. CDR3 length equals 13 residues. Germline assignment: CDR1 SEHNR and CDR2 FQNEAQ (reference sequence). The V end lost 1 base, the J end lost 0 bases, and 3 bases lay between the germline ends. Written as DNA, the CDR3 is TGTGCCAGCAGCTTAGAAATGAACACTGAAGCTTTCTTT. Translating it yields CASSLEMNTEAFF.

V and J are TRBV2 and TRBJ2-1; D is possibly TRBD2 (5 bases). Germline CDR1 SNHLY, CDR2 FYNNEI. Trimming removed 7 bases at V and 8 bases at J, with 12 bases between. This CDR3 is 12 amino acids long. The CDR3 DNA follows: TGTGCCAGCACCCCAGGAGGCCATGAGCAGTTCTTC. Protein product: CASTPGGHEQFF. Filled out from reference TRBV2 and TRBJ2-1, the complete variable domain reads EPEVTQTPSHQVTQMGQEVILRCVPISNHLYFYWYRQILGQKVEFLVSFYNNEISEKSEIFDDQFSVERPDGSNFTLKIRSTKLEDSAMYFCASTPGGHEQFFGPGTRLTVL.

The V and J genes are TRBV7-8 and TRBJ2-7, with D hard to call. The closer fit of TRBJ2-1 to the DNA end suggests the J call may be wrong. There are 11 residues in the CDR3. In germline, CDR1 is SGHVS, CDR2 FQNEAQ. The CDR3, as DNA: TGTGCCAGCAGCTTAATTCGTGAGCAGTTCTTC. This gives the protein CASSLIREQFF.

This clonotype was counted a few times. CDR3 amino acids: CASSLGMHNTEAFF. Here the CDR3 DNA reads TGTGCCAGCAGCTTAGGTATGCACAACACTGAAGCTTTCTTT. V gene TRBV7-9 combines with J gene TRBJ1-1; D gene uncertain. Germline V gene lookup returns CDR1 SEHNR and CDR2 FQNEAQ (reference sequence). V shed 1 base and J shed 2 bases, with 8 bases lying between them. The CDR3 totals 14 residues.

Concerning this clonotype: Since a much larger clone is just one base distant, this may be a read error. This chain links TRBV10-3 with TRBJ1-2; 7 positions match TRBD1. The CDR3 spans 13 residues. V lost 6 bases, J lost 2 bases, and 3 bases stayed unmatched. Germline V gene sequence: CDR1 ENHRY, CDR2 SYGVKD. In DNA, the CDR3 is TGTGCCATCAGCGGAGGGGGCAACTATGGCTACACCTTC. It yields the protein CAISGGGNYGYTF.

This chain connects TRBV5-6 to TRBJ1-1; 7 bases are a match to TRBD1. Germline-derived CDR1 and CDR2 are SGHDT and YYEEEE. The CDR3 runs 13 residues. V shed 5 bases and J 4 bases; nucleotides not matched to a gene: 5. CDR3 DNA: TGTGCCAGCAGTGGACAGGCGGTCACTGAAGCTTTCTTT. It yields the protein CASSGQAVTEAFF.

This clonotype has a single count. V is TRBV20-1 and J is TRBJ2-5; 10 bases match TRBD1. CDR1 is DFQATT, CDR2 SNEGSKA, per germline (reference sequence). This CDR3 is 13 amino acids long. Germline trimming cut 6 bases from V and 9 bases from J; bases unmatched to any gene: 10. The DNA of the CDR3 is TGCAGTGCCTCGGGACAGGGGAGACAGCCCCAGTACTTC. Protein: CSASGQGRQPQYF.

The V and J genes are TRBV12-3 or TRBV12-4 and TRBJ1-5; D is undetermined. Trimming removed 6 bases from V and 8 bases from J, with 11 bases in between. The CDR3 totals 12 residues. This CDR3 is CASSQRREPQHF. CDR3 in DNA: TGTGCCAGCAGCCAACGTAGGGAGCCCCAGCATTTT.